The 32 T cell receptor beta chains in this list originate from one sample, sequenced in a study of blood T cell repertoires in COVID-19. This table comes from immunoSEQ multiplex PCR, and its TCRdb copy is limited to in-frame clones, with some not included. The table lists 140,000 to 150,000 clones, over 70% of them singletons, with about 2% in the top ten. Sample: peripheral blood. The receptors shown here come from a woman aged 55-69 years with acute or convalescent COVID-19.

This chain joins TRBV10-1 and TRBJ2-7; D ambiguous. The V end lost 7 bases, the J end lost 2 bases, and 15 bases lay between the germline ends. The CDR3 is 14 amino acids. Germline loops: CDR1 WNHNN, CDR2 SYGVQD (reference sequence). CDR3 bases: TGCGCCAGCATATTCAGCAGGTCGCCCTACGAGCAGTACTTC. Its translation is CASIFSRSPYEQYF.

This clone was found a few times. The chain combines TRBV10-2 with TRBJ2-1; the D gene is possibly TRBD2 (5 bases). CDR1 and CDR2 (germline): WSHSY, SAAADI. The CDR3 has 13 residues. V was cut by 5 bases and J by 4 bases, with 9 bases left in between. The CDR3 spells CASSRTGYNEQFF. In DNA, the CDR3 is TGCGCCAGCAGTCGGACTGGTTACAATGAGCAGTTCTTC.

The chain is built from TRBV7-9 and TRBJ2-1; TRBD2 aligns across 14 bases. V gave up 5 bases and J gave up 7 bases; unmatched junction bases: 13. Germline assignment: CDR1 SEHNR and CDR2 FQNEAQ (reference sequence). The length of the CDR3 is 18 residues. DNA of the CDR3: TGTGCCAGCAGCCCCGGGACTAGCGGGAGTCTCGGGAGGAATGAGCAGTTCTTC. Translated: CASSPGTSGSLGRNEQFF.

The sample holds one count of this clone. The chain has TRBV5-1 and TRBJ2-3; 13 bases agree with TRBD2. V shed 6 bases and J 3 bases; nucleotides not matched to a gene: 4. Looked up from germline, CDR1 is SGHRS and CDR2 is YFSETQ. The CDR3 extends over 15 amino acids. The CDR3 protein is CASTLLAGGTDTQYF. Written as DNA, the CDR3 is TGCGCCAGCACCCTACTAGCGGGAGGGACAGATACGCAGTATTTT.

The V gene is TRBV27, the J gene TRBJ1-4, with TRBD1 matching over 8 bases. The CDR3 has 16 amino acids. Germline lookup yields CDR1 MNHEY and CDR2 SMNVEV (reference sequence). J was trimmed by 2 bases and V by 2 bases; bases with no gene match: 4. The chain's CDR3 is CASSLSPGGTNEKLFF. In DNA, the CDR3 is TGTGCCAGCAGTTTAAGCCCAGGGGGCACTAATGAAAAACTGTTTTTT.

The genes are TRBV9 and TRBJ1-1; possibly TRBD1 for D (5 bases). The V gene's germline CDR1 is SGDLS and CDR2 YYNGEE. V lost 3 bases and J lost 6, with 18 bases in between. This CDR3 has 15 residues. The CDR3, as DNA: TGTGCCAGCAGCGCGAGGGGACTAGGGACGGCTGAAGCTTTCTTT. Its protein product is CASSARGLGTAEAFF.

This clone is a singleton in its sample. The chain uses TRBV7-9 and TRBJ2-1, with 9 positions matching TRBD1. This CDR3 comprises 15 residues. J was trimmed by 2 bases and V by 4 bases; bases with no gene match: 3. Germline V gene lookup returns CDR1 SEHNR and CDR2 FQNEAQ (reference sequence). The CDR3 is CASSSGQGPYNEQFF. The CDR3 nucleotides read TGTGCCAGCAGCTCGGGACAGGGACCCTACAATGAGCAGTTCTTC.

The chain joins TRBV19 to TRBJ2-7, with 7 bases lining up with TRBD2. In germline, CDR1 is LNHDA, CDR2 SQIVND (reference sequence). With V trimmed by 10 bases and J by 0 bases, 15 bases remained unmatched. This CDR3 contains 16 residues. CDR3 nucleotides: TGTGCCACCGGTCTCCCCACCGGGGGGAACTCCTACGAGCAGTACTTC. Its protein is CATGLPTGGNSYEQYF. The full variable domain, in which reference TRBV19 and TRBJ2-7 provide the parts outside the CDR3, is DGGITQSPKYLFRKEGQNVTLSCEQNLNHDAMYWYRQDPGQGLRLIYYSQIVNDFQKGDIAEGYSVSREKKESFPLTVTSAQKNPTAFYLCATGLPTGGNSYEQYFGPGTRLTVT.

This chain uses TRBV28 with TRBJ2-7; D not resolved. V was pared by 3 bases and J by 5 bases, with 11 bases between. CDR1 and CDR2 from the germline V gene are MDHEN and SYDVKM. The CDR3 covers 13 residues. The CDR3 nucleotides are TGTGCCAGCAGTTTTCGGGTTCTCGACGAGCAGTACTTC. It encodes CASSFRVLDEQYF. Based on the CDR3 plus reference TRBV28 and TRBJ2-7, the full variable domain is DVKVTQSSRYLVKRTGEKVFLECVQDMDHENMFWYRQDPGLGLRLIYFSYDVKMKEKGDIPEGYSVSREKKERFSLILESASTNQTSMYLCASSFRVLDEQYFGPGTRLTVT.

V gene TRBV3-1 (or the pseudogene TRBV3-2) combines with J gene TRBJ1-6, with 12 bases that match TRBD1. V gave up 3 bases and J gave up 7 bases; unmatched junction bases: 1. The CDR3 contains 15 residues. Germline CDR1 is LGHDT and CDR2 is YNNKEL (reference sequence). CDR3 in amino acids: CASSQGQGANSPLHF. DNA of the CDR3: TGTGCCAGCAGCCAGGGACAGGGGGCGAATTCACCCCTCCACTTT.

The V call is TRBV20-1, the J call TRBJ2-3; D not resolved. Trimming removed 6 bases at V and 6 bases at J, with 7 bases between. CDR1 and CDR2 (germline): DFQATT, SNEGSKA (reference sequence). The CDR3 is 10 amino acids. The CDR3, as DNA: TGCAGTGCCCCTATTGATACGCAGTATTTT. Its translation: CSAPIDTQYF.

The rearrangement uses TRBV6-5 and TRBJ1-1, with no clear D. The CDR3 contains 13 residues. The V end was cut by 2 bases, the J end by 3 bases, with 7 bases between. CDR1 MNHEY and CDR2 SVGAGI come from the germline V gene. The CDR3 reads CASSYPGYTEAFF. The CDR3 DNA reads TGTGCCAGCAGTTACCCCGGTTACACTGAAGCTTTCTTT.

This sequence joins TRBV4-1 and TRBJ2-2, with 8 bases fitting TRBD1. Losses at the gene ends were 1 base for V and 1 base for J; bases not matched to a gene: 2. Germline V gives CDR1 MGHRA, CDR2 YSYEKL. This CDR3 is built from 16 residues. The CDR3 DNA sequence: TGCGCCAGCAGCCAAGGACAGGGGAAGAACACCGGGGAGCTGTTTTTT. Residues: CASSQGQGKNTGELFF.

CDR3 amino acids: CASSQDRGISNEQFF. The CDR3 DNA follows: TGTGCCAGCAGCCAAGACAGGGGGATTAGTAATGAGCAGTTCTTC. V gene TRBV3-1 (or the pseudogene TRBV3-2) combines with J gene TRBJ2-1; 7 bases are a match to TRBD1. The CDR3 runs 15 residues. Trimming removed 0 bases from V and 7 bases from J; junction bases left unmatched: 6. CDR1 is LGHDT, CDR2 YNNKEL, per germline (reference sequence).

The chain carries TRBV10-1 and TRBJ2-7; D perhaps matches TRBD2 (5 bases). Trimming cost V 1 base and J 5 bases, with 9 bases left between them. The CDR3 is 13 amino acids. Germline loops: CDR1 WNHNN, CDR2 SYGVQD (reference sequence). CDR3 loop: CASSEFSGNEQYF. The CDR3 nucleotides read TGCGCCAGCAGTGAGTTCTCGGGGAACGAGCAGTACTTC.

The chain is built from TRBV19 and TRBJ1-4; D is unclear. In germline, CDR1 is LNHDA, CDR2 SQIVND (reference sequence). The CDR3 contains 13 residues. Trimming left V 3 bases short and J 8 bases short, with 10 bases between. CDR3 bases: TGTGCCAGTAGTATTCGGGGTGCCGAAAAACTGTTTTTT. Translated: CASSIRGAEKLFF.

This rearrangement joins TRBV11-2 to TRBJ2-2; 7 nucleotides align to TRBD1. This CDR3 has 15 amino acids. Germline loops: CDR1 SGHAT, CDR2 FQNNGV. The ends lost 6 bases at V and 0 bases at J; junction bases unmatched: 4. CDR3 DNA: TGTGCCAGCAGGCTGACAGGGTCGAACACCGGGGAGCTGTTTTTT. Its protein is CASRLTGSNTGELFF. Filled out from reference TRBV11-2 and TRBJ2-2, the complete variable domain reads EAGVAQSPRYKIIEKRQSVAFWCNPISGHATLYWYQQILGQGPKLLIQFQNNGVVDDSQLPKDRFSAERLKGVDSTLKIQPAKLEDSAVYLCASRLTGSNTGELFFGEGSRLTVL.

The rearrangement uses TRBV11-2 and TRBJ2-1; 13 nucleotides agree with TRBD2. The CDR3 has 19 residues. The germline V gene encodes CDR1 SGHAT and CDR2 FQNNGV. V was pared by 5 bases and J by 0 bases, with 10 bases of the junction left unmatched. This CDR3 reads CASSIGLAGEPGSYNEQFF. CDR3 coding DNA: TGTGCCAGCAGCATAGGACTAGCGGGAGAACCAGGCTCCTACAATGAGCAGTTCTTC.

CDR3 sequence reads: CASSSRTSPTREQFF. For the CDR3, the DNA is TGTGCCAGCAGCTCTCGGACTAGCCCCACACGTGAGCAGTTCTTC. V gene TRBV9 combines with J gene TRBJ2-1; 8 nucleotides align to TRBD2. This CDR3 has 15 amino acids. CDR1 SGDLS and CDR2 YYNGEE come from the germline V gene. Trimming removed 4 bases from V and 9 bases from J; junction bases left unmatched: 12. Complete variable domain (other parts from reference TRBV9 and TRBJ2-1): DSGVTQTPKHLITATGQRVTLRCSPRSGDLSVYWYQQSLDQGLQFLIQYYNGEERAKGNILERFSAQQFPDLHSELNLSSLELGDSALYFCASSSRTSPTREQFFGPGTRLTVL.

The gene calls are TRBV25-1 and TRBJ1-1; D gene uncertain. Germline V gives CDR1 MGHDK, CDR2 SYGVNS. The CDR3 has 12 amino acids. Deletions cut 10 bases from V and 0 bases from J, with 9 bases between. The CDR3 DNA sequence: TGTGCCACCGAGGAAATGAACACTGAAGCTTTCTTT. This encodes CATEEMNTEAFF.

J is TRBJ2-1 and V is TRBV5-1; 9 positions agree with TRBD2. J lost 6 bases, V lost 0 bases, and 4 bases had no gene match. CDR1 and CDR2 from the germline V gene are SGHRS and YFSETQ. This CDR3 has 15 amino acids. This chain's CDR3 is CASSLDGTSLNEQFF. The CDR3 bases are TGCGCCAGCAGCTTGGATGGGACTAGCCTCAATGAGCAGTTCTTC.

The gene calls are TRBV19 and TRBJ2-1, with D perhaps TRBD2 (5 bases). Between the trimmed V and J ends, which lost 6 bases and 5 bases, there was a span of 11 bases. The CDR3 is 13 residues long. The V gene's germline CDR1 is LNHDA and CDR2 SQIVND (reference sequence). The DNA for the CDR3 is TGTGCCAGTAGCTGGGAGAACCACAATGAGCAGTTCTTC. It translates to CASSWENHNEQFF.

The chain uses TRBV28 and TRBJ2-3; 12 nucleotides agree with TRBD2. This CDR3 contains 18 residues. Germline assignment: CDR1 MDHEN and CDR2 SYDVKM. V lost 4 bases and J lost 1; bases outside the gene matches: 9. This CDR3 reads CASSSILAGGLGTDTQYF. DNA of the CDR3: TGTGCCAGCAGTTCCATCCTAGCGGGAGGGCTTGGCACAGATACGCAGTATTTT. The complete variable domain, with remaining parts taken from reference TRBV28 and TRBJ2-3, reads DVKVTQSSRYLVKRTGEKVFLECVQDMDHENMFWYRQDPGLGLRLIYFSYDVKMKEKGDIPEGYSVSREKKERFSLILESASTNQTSMYLCASSSILAGGLGTDTQYFGPGTRLTVL.

The chain combines TRBV5-1 with TRBJ2-1; 7 bases are a match to TRBD1. CDR1 and CDR2 (germline): SGHRS, YFSETQ. CDR3 length equals 16 residues. The junction had 11 bases not matched to a gene; V was cut back by 3 bases and J by 5 bases. The CDR3 here is CASSYQRTGWDNEQFF. The CDR3 coding sequence is TGCGCCAGCAGCTATCAACGGACAGGTTGGGACAATGAGCAGTTCTTC.

This rearrangement joins TRBV6-4 to TRBJ2-1, with 7 bases matching TRBD2. The V gene end was trimmed by 8 bases and the J gene end by 7 bases; junction bases not matched to a gene: 17. This CDR3 has 16 residues. From germline, CDR1 is MRHNA and CDR2 SNTAGT. The DNA of the CDR3 is TGTGCCAGCGCGTCCTCGGGAGGATTAGTAGAGAATGAGCAGTTCTTC. This gives the protein CASASSGGLVENEQFF.

V usage is TRBV11-2 and J usage is TRBJ2-3; D not certain. The V end was cut by 3 bases, the J end by 3 bases, with 7 bases between. CDR1 is SGHAT and CDR2 is FQNNGV in the germline V gene. The CDR3 loop spans 13 amino acids. The CDR3 DNA follows: TGTGCCAGCAGCTTGGGCCGGACAGATACGCAGTATTTT. It is translated as CASSLGRTDTQYF.

The chain couples TRBV12-3 or TRBV12-4 to TRBJ2-1, with no clear D. The V end lost 3 bases, the J end lost 8 bases, and 8 bases lay between the germline ends. The CDR3 extends over 12 amino acids. The chain's CDR3 is CASSFSVYEQFF. The CDR3, as DNA: TGTGCCAGCAGTTTTTCGGTGTATGAGCAGTTCTTC.

The V gene is TRBV2, the J gene TRBJ2-1; D may be TRBD2 (6 bases). CDR1 is SNHLY and CDR2 is FYNNEI in the germline V gene. Trimming pared 8 bases from V and 3 bases from J, leaving 17 bases between. The length of the CDR3 is 15 residues. In nucleotides, the CDR3 is TGTGCCAGCTTCCCCGGAACTAGCAGCTACAATGAGCAGTTCTTC. Translating gives CASFPGTSSYNEQFF.

V gene TRBV28 combines with J gene TRBJ1-5, with 9 positions matching TRBD1. The CDR3 extends over 15 amino acids. The junction had 6 bases not matched to a gene; V was cut back by 5 bases and J by 4 bases. Germline lookup yields CDR1 MDHEN and CDR2 SYDVKM. CDR3 in amino acids: CASSVRDRGNQPQHF. CDR3 nucleotides: TGTGCCAGCAGTGTAAGAGACAGGGGGAATCAGCCCCAGCATTTT.

The chain recombines TRBV20-1 with TRBJ1-2, with unresolved D. Germline values: CDR1 DFQATT, CDR2 SNEGSKA (reference sequence). The ends were cut back, 3 bases at V and 3 bases at J, with 5 bases in the middle. There are 11 residues in the CDR3. CDR3: CSASTDYGYTF. The CDR3 DNA follows: TGCAGTGCTAGTACAGACTATGGCTACACCTTC.

The CDR3 sequence: CASTDRGSPLHF. CDR3 bases: TGTGCCAGTACAGACAGGGGTTCACCCCTCCACTTT. The chain carries TRBV19 and TRBJ1-6; the match to TRBD1 covers 8 bases. CDR1 and CDR2 from the germline V gene are LNHDA and SQIVND (reference sequence). Trimming removed 7 bases from V and 9 bases from J; junction bases left unmatched: 2. This CDR3 region has 12 residues.

The chain has TRBV3-1 (or the pseudogene TRBV3-2) and TRBJ2-5, with 10 bases that match TRBD2. Trimming at V came to 2 bases and at J to 2 bases, leaving 11 bases not matched to a gene. Germline V gene data show CDR1 as LGHDT and CDR2 as YNNKEL (reference sequence). The length of the CDR3 is 18 residues. CDR3 in amino acids: CASSQQTLAGGFQETQYF. The CDR3 DNA sequence: TGTGCCAGCAGCCAACAAACTTTAGCGGGAGGTTTTCAAGAGACCCAGTACTTC.